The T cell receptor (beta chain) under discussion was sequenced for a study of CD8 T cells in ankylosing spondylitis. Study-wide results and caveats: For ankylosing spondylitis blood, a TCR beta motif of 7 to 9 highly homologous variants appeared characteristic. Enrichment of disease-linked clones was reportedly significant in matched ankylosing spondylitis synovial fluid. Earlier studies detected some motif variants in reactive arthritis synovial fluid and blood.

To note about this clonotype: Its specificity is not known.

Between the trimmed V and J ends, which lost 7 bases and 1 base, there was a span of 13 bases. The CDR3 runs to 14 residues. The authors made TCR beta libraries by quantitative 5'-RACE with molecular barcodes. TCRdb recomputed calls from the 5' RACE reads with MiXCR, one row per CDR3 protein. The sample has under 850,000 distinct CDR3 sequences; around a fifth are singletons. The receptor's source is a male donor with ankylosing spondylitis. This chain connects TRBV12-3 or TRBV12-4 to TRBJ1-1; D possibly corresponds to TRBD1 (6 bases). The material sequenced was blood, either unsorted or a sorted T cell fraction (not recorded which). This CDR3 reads CASKVTGKNTEAFF. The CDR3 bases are TGTGCCAGCAAAGTAACAGGGAAGAACACTGAAGCTTTCTTT.